A selection of T cell receptor beta chains follows, all from one sample in a study of cytomegalovirus exposure and HLA in healthy donors. Clones were read by immunoSEQ multiplex PCR, and TCRdb kept only the in-frame ones, dropping some. The repertoire consists of fewer than 70,000 clones, with about 74% occurring once and the leading ten covering 11%. The sample was PBMCs. All receptors come from a woman aged 60-75 years in good health and CMV-seropositive. CDR3s include the opening cysteine and the closing phenylalanine or tryptophan. The D gene is left open where the match is weak. Some rows have no size entry. The others give once, few or many, or a class for an expanded clone.

D gene	J gene	V gene	clone size	CDR3 DNA	CDR3 protein
.	TRBJ2-5	TRBV21-1	few	TGTGCCAGCAGCAGACAGTACCAAGAGACCCAGTACTTC	CASSRQYQETQYF
.	TRBJ2-2	TRBV18	once	TGTGCCAGCTCACCTCAGGCGGGGAGACACACCGGGGAGCTGTTTTTT	CASSPQAGRHTGELFF
.	TRBJ1-2	TRBV30	.	TGTGCCTGGAGAGAGGTCCCGAGGATGACCTATGGCTACACCTTC	CAWREVPRMTYGYTF
TRBD1	TRBJ2-1	TRBV7-3	.	TGTGCCAGCAGCGGACAGGGCAATGAGCAGTTCTTC	CASSGQGNEQFF
.	TRBJ2-2	TRBV7-9	once	TGTGCCAGCAGCTTAGACCTAGGGGCCGGGGAGCTGTTTTTT	CASSLDLGAGELFF
TRBD1	TRBJ2-5	TRBV23-1	.	TGCGCCAGCAGTCTCTGGACAGGTAGGGTTAGGGACCAGTACTTC	CASSLWTGRVRDQYF
.	TRBJ1-1	TRBV19	.	TGTGCCAGTAGTACCGGGAGCGACACTGAAGCTTTCTTT	CASSTGSDTEAFF
.	TRBJ2-3	TRBV6-4	few	TGTGCCAGCAGTGACTCGGGAGAATCGGATACGCAGTATTTT	CASSDSGESDTQYF
.	TRBJ1-1	TRBV7-9	.	TGTGCCAGCAGCTTACAGGGAGGTAACACTGAAGCTTTCTTT	CASSLQGGNTEAFF
TRBD1	TRBJ1-1	TRBV6-1	few	TGTGCCAGCAGCGTGACACAGGGGGCGTATGGTGAAGCTTTCTTT	CASSVTQGAYGEAFF
TRBD2	TRBJ2-1	TRBV7-2	.	TGTGCCAGCAGCTTAAGTGGTAGTCCGGGACTAGCCTACAATGAGCAGTTCTTC	CASSLSGSPGLAYNEQFF
TRBD1	TRBJ1-5	TRBV4-1	.	TGCGCCAGCAGCCACAAGGACAGGGGTCGGGATCAGCCCCAGCATTTT	CASSHKDRGRDQPQHF
.	TRBJ2-3	TRBV5-1	.	TGCGCCAGCGCGAACCCTAGCACAGATACGCAGTATTTT	CASANPSTDTQYF
TRBD2	TRBJ2-3	TRBV2	.	TGTGCCAGCAGTTTTAGCGGGAGATCCTCCACAGATACGCAGTATTTT	CASSFSGRSSTDTQYF
TRBD1	TRBJ1-2	TRBV28	once	TGTGCCAGCAGTTCCGACAGGGGAGGCTACACCTTC	CASSSDRGGYTF
.	TRBJ1-1	TRBV11-3	.	TGTGCCAGCAGCCGGACAGCTGGGTTGGTCACTGAAGCTTTCTTT	CASSRTAGLVTEAFF
TRBD1	TRBJ1-6	TRBV6-5	few	TGTGCCAGCAGTTACAGGCAGGGGGATTCACCCCTCCACTTT	CASSYRQGDSPLHF
.	TRBJ1-2	TRBV19	large	TGTGCCAGTAGTTCAAGCGGGACGGCCTATGGCTACACCTTC	CASSSSGTAYGYTF
.	TRBJ2-2	TRBV19	.	TGTGCCACCAAGGGGTTGTCTGGCAACACCGGGGAGCTGTTTTTT	CATKGLSGNTGELFF
TRBD2	TRBJ2-5	TRBV6-1	.	TGTGCCAGCAGTGAAGGGGGGACTAGCGGGACCGCTGGGGAGACCCAGTACTTC	CASSEGGTSGTAGETQYF
.	TRBJ2-3	TRBV11-2	.	TGTGCCAGCAGCCCTGGGGCCGGGAGAGATACAGATACGCAGTATTTT	CASSPGAGRDTDTQYF
.	TRBJ2-7	TRBV7-9	.	TGTGCCAGCAGCTTTGTCCGATCGGGAAGCAACGAGCAGTACTTC	CASSFVRSGSNEQYF